These 23 T cell receptor beta chains originate from one sample sequenced in a study of blood T cell repertoires in COVID-19. Method: immunoSEQ multiplex PCR; TCRdb's copy keeps in-frame clones and lacks some. The sample contains tens of thousands of clones, about 86% of which appear only once. Sequenced input: peripheral blood. These receptors were obtained from a man aged 45-60 years with active COVID-19.

The chain combines TRBV27 with TRBJ2-3, with 8 bases aligning to TRBD2. CDR1 is MNHEY, CDR2 SMNVEV, per germline (reference sequence). V was pared by 5 bases and J by 8 bases, with 3 bases of the junction left unmatched. The CDR3 contains 12 residues. CDR3 protein: CASSNSGVTQYF. The CDR3 DNA reads as TGTGCCAGCAGTAATAGCGGGGTTACGCAGTATTTT.

The chain is built from TRBV7-3 and TRBJ2-3, with 8 bases that match TRBD2. V was pared by 1 base and J by 0 bases, with 3 bases of the junction left unmatched. The germline V gene has CDR1 SGHTA and CDR2 FQGTGA. This CDR3 spans 16 amino acids. The CDR3, as DNA: TGTGCCAGCAGCTTAATAGCGGGGACTAGCACAGATACGCAGTATTTT. It translates to CASSLIAGTSTDTQYF.

This clone was recorded once. The V and J genes are TRBV4-1 and TRBJ2-7; 10 nucleotides match TRBD1. Germline CDR1 MGHRA, CDR2 YSYEKL. The ends lost 3 bases at V and 4 bases at J; junction bases unmatched: 6. CDR3 size: 15 residues. The CDR3 loop is CASSQQTGGGYEQYF. In nucleotides, the CDR3 is TGCGCCAGCAGCCAGCAGACAGGGGGCGGATACGAGCAGTACTTC.

The chain links TRBV5-4 to TRBJ2-7; 11 positions agree with TRBD2. The CDR3 length is 16 residues. V lost 0 bases, J lost 5 bases, and 7 bases stayed unmatched. From germline, CDR1 is SGHNT and CDR2 YYREEE (reference sequence). The CDR3 loop reads CASSLGSGRAGHEQYV. In DNA form, the CDR3 reads TGTGCCAGCAGCTTGGGTAGCGGGAGGGCAGGCCACGAGCAGTACGTC.

V is TRBV10-3 and J is TRBJ2-7, with 8 bases aligning to TRBD2. The germline CDR1 and CDR2 sequences are ENHRY and SYGVKD. J was trimmed by 4 bases and V by 0 bases; bases with no gene match: 2. CDR3 length: 14 amino acids. As DNA, the CDR3 is TGTGCCATCAGTGAGTCTAGCGGGGATTACGAGCAGTACTTC. It specifies CAISESSGDYEQYF.

The chain couples TRBV5-1 to TRBJ2-5; a possible D gene is TRBD1 (5 bases). Trimming pared 4 bases from V and 1 base from J, leaving 11 bases between. In germline, CDR1 is SGHRS, CDR2 YFSETQ. The CDR3 sequence is 14 residues long. This CDR3 is CASSPGQVQETQYF. For the CDR3, the DNA is TGCGCCAGCAGCCCTGGACAAGTCCAAGAGACCCAGTACTTC.

The chain has TRBV5-8 and TRBJ2-1, with D maybe TRBD1 (5 bases). CDR3 size: 16 residues. Trimming removed 0 bases at V and 5 bases at J, with 15 bases between. In germline, CDR1 is SGHTS, CDR2 YDEGEE. The CDR3 reads CASSLALGRRNNEQFF. The DNA of the CDR3 is TGTGCCAGCAGCTTGGCCCTGGGGCGGAGAAACAATGAGCAGTTCTTC.

V gene TRBV7-8 combines with J gene TRBJ1-6; 8 bases align to TRBD1. Trimming took 5 bases from V and 3 from J; bases not matched to a gene: 9. This CDR3 contains 17 residues. Per germline, CDR1 SGHVS and CDR2 FQNEAQ. The CDR3 sequence is CASSRDRGQYYNSPLHF. CDR3 bases: TGTGCCAGCAGCCGAGACAGGGGTCAATACTATAATTCACCCCTCCACTTT.

This clone showed up just once. The rearrangement uses TRBV5-1 and TRBJ2-1, with a tentative D call TRBD2 (6 bases). CDR3 length: 16 residues. Germline loops: CDR1 SGHRS, CDR2 YFSETQ. Trimming shortened V by 1 base and J by 2 bases, and 13 bases separated the two germline ends. CDR3 bases: TGCGCCAGCAGCTTGTTCGGGGGTGAGGCCTACAATGAGCAGTTCTTC. This encodes CASSLFGGEAYNEQFF.

This clone showed up just once. The chain is built from TRBV20-1 and TRBJ2-5; possibly TRBD1 for D (5 bases). The ends were cut back, 4 bases at V and 4 bases at J, with 13 bases in the middle. The CDR3 runs 13 residues. Germline-derived CDR1 and CDR2 are DFQATT and SNEGSKA (reference sequence). The CDR3 loop is CSANDGTGETQYF. In nucleotides, the CDR3 is TGCAGTGCTAATGACGGTACAGGAGAGACCCAGTACTTC.

J is TRBJ1-2 and V is TRBV7-2; 11 bases map to TRBD1. Germline V gives CDR1 SGHTA, CDR2 FQGNSA. Unmatched junction bases numbered 5, after V lost 1 base and J lost 4 bases. The length of the CDR3 is 16 residues. CDR3 residues: CASSLGGQGASYGYTF. DNA of the CDR3: TGTGCCAGCAGCTTAGGTGGACAGGGGGCAAGCTATGGCTACACCTTC.

This clone was recorded only once. The V gene is TRBV6-5, the J gene TRBJ1-1, with 8 bases that match TRBD1. V lost 5 bases to trimming and J lost 6 bases; unmatched junction nucleotides: 8. The V gene's germline CDR1 is MNHEY and CDR2 SVGAGI. This CDR3 has 14 residues. CDR3: CASSTDRVAAEAFF. The CDR3 DNA sequence: TGTGCCAGCAGTACGGACAGGGTCGCCGCTGAAGCTTTCTTT.

J is TRBJ1-4 and V is TRBV9, with D hard to call. Between the trimmed V and J ends, which lost 0 bases and 6 bases, there was a span of 6 bases. Germline V gene data show CDR1 as SGDLS and CDR2 as YYNGEE. The CDR3 has 13 amino acids. The CDR3 bases are TGTGCCAGCAGCGTAGAGTTAGATGAAAAACTGTTTTTT. It specifies CASSVELDEKLFF.

This clone was seen a few times. The gene calls are TRBV18 and TRBJ1-5, with unresolved D. Germline V gene sequence: CDR1 KGHSH, CDR2 LQKENI. The CDR3 has 18 residues. Trimming stripped 2 bases from V and 1 base from J, with 18 bases between. CDR3 region: CASSPFSSRHLSNQPQHF. DNA of the CDR3: TGTGCCAGCTCACCATTTTCCTCCAGACACTTAAGCAATCAGCCCCAGCATTTT.

This chain joins TRBV5-1 and TRBJ1-1; D is possibly TRBD1 (5 bases). The V end lost 3 bases, the J end lost 5 bases, and 14 bases lay between the germline ends. Looked up from germline, CDR1 is SGHRS and CDR2 is YFSETQ. The CDR3 totals 14 residues. This CDR3 is CASSSGEGRTEAFF. CDR3 DNA: TGCGCCAGCAGCTCCGGGGAGGGGAGGACTGAAGCTTTCTTT.

This clone has just one count. The chain carries TRBV3-1 (or the pseudogene TRBV3-2) and TRBJ2-3, with D perhaps matching TRBD2 (5 bases). Trimming left V 8 bases short and J 4 bases short, with 22 bases between. This CDR3 is built from 16 residues. CDR1 is LGHDT, CDR2 YNNKEL, per germline (reference sequence). CDR3 in amino acids: CASRSANPRGPDTQYF. CDR3 bases: TGTGCCAGCCGGTCCGCAAACCCCCGAGGGCCAGATACGCAGTATTTT.

Note on this clone: Distinct nucleotide sequences in the sample also encode this CDR3. The chain couples TRBV5-1 to TRBJ2-3, with D unclear. Trimming removed 4 bases from V and 0 bases from J, with 3 bases in between. Germline CDR1 reads SGHRS; CDR2 reads YFSETQ. CDR3 size: 12 residues. The CDR3, as DNA: TGCGCCAGCAGCCTGAGCACAGATACGCAGTATTTT. Translating it yields CASSLSTDTQYF.

The chain recombines TRBV6-5 with TRBJ2-5; 12 nucleotides align to TRBD2. The CDR3 totals 14 residues. Trimming at V came to 6 bases and at J to 2 bases, leaving 1 base not matched to a gene. Per the germline V gene, CDR1 is MNHEY and CDR2 is SVGAGI. The CDR3 DNA reads TGTGCCAGCAGACTAGCGGGGGGACAAGAGACCCAGTACTTC. Its protein product is CASRLAGGQETQYF.

The chain couples TRBV19 to TRBJ1-2; D uncertain. V lost 6 bases and J 2 bases, leaving 19 bases between the germline ends. The length of the CDR3 is 16 residues. Germline V gene lookup returns CDR1 LNHDA and CDR2 SQIVND (reference sequence). The CDR3 region is CASRRSEGSLNYGYTF. The CDR3 region has the DNA TGTGCCAGTAGGCGATCTGAGGGAAGTCTGAACTATGGCTACACCTTC.

The CDR3 DNA reads as TGTGCCAGCAGTGGGGGCCGGACGTTTCTGGGCAATGAGCAGTTCTTC. Translated, it gives CASSGGRTFLGNEQFF. The chain employs TRBV7-3 and TRBJ2-1, with a possible D match to TRBD1 (6 bases). V lost 6 bases to trimming and J lost 6 bases, with 21 bases between them. Per germline, CDR1 SGHTA and CDR2 FQGTGA. The CDR3 consists of 16 residues.

A remark on this clone: In the same sample, other DNA sequences code for this CDR3. CDR3 bases: TGCAGCGTAGGACTAGCGGCGAACACCGGGGAGCTGTTTTTT. Residues: CSVGLAANTGELFF. The V and J genes are TRBV29-1 and TRBJ2-2; 10 bases fit TRBD2. V gave up 6 bases and J gave up 0 bases; unmatched junction bases: 1. Per germline, CDR1 SQVTM and CDR2 ANQGSEA. The CDR3 runs to 14 residues.

The chain is built from TRBV3-1 (or the pseudogene TRBV3-2) and TRBJ2-2; possibly TRBD1 for D (5 bases). The V end was cut by 0 bases, the J end by 6 bases, with 23 bases between. The CDR3 extends over 19 amino acids. Germline CDR1 reads LGHDT; CDR2 reads YNNKEL (reference sequence). CDR3 nucleotide sequence: TGTGCCAGCAGCCAAGACCCCTCGACGACAGCCGTAAGGGCCGGGGAGCTGTTTTTT. It specifies CASSQDPSTTAVRAGELFF.

The V gene is TRBV11-2, the J gene TRBJ1-1; D possibly corresponds to TRBD1 (5 bases). V gave up 0 bases and J gave up 13 bases, with 15 bases separating them. The germline V gene has CDR1 SGHAT and CDR2 FQNNGV. This CDR3 has 13 amino acids. The CDR3 region is CASSLDRAGGVFF. The CDR3 DNA sequence: TGTGCCAGCAGCTTAGATCGGGCGGGGGGTGTTTTCTTT.